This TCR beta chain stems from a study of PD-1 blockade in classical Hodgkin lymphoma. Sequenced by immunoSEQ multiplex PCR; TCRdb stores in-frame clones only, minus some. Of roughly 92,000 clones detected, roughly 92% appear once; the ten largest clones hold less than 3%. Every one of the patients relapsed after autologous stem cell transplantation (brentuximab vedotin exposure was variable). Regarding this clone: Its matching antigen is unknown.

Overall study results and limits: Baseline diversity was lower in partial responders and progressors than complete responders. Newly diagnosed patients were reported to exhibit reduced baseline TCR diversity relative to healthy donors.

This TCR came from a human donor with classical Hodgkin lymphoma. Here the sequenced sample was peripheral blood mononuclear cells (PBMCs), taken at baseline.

The CDR3 bases are TGTGCCAGCAGTGAAGCGCTTCGGGGTAGTCAGCCCCAGCATTTT. This codes for CASSEALRGSQPQHF. The chain combines TRBV6-1 with TRBJ1-5; D is undetermined. The V gene's germline CDR1 is MNHNS and CDR2 SASEGT. With 0 bases removed from V and 6 bases from J, the gap between germline ends came to 12 bases. The CDR3 runs 15 residues.